This T cell receptor (beta chain) was recovered during a study of cytomegalovirus exposure and HLA in healthy donors. With 60 Vbeta and 13 Jbeta primers, the PCR was carried out. In the original analysis: Per a later analysis, the number of unique TCR beta chains was approximately 80 million, of which roughly 9.9 million were shared. TCRdb keeps only in-frame clones here, not all; method: immunoSEQ multiplex PCR. V, J and clone size are taken as reported in that table, and D and trimming were inferred from the DNA itself. The sample consists of 200,000 to 250,000 clones, around 89% of them appearing once. CDR1 is MDHEN, CDR2 SYDVKM, per germline. Germline trimming cut 7 bases from V and 9 bases from J; bases unmatched to any gene: 14. This CDR3 comprises 16 residues. Points from the study as a whole: Per a prior analysis, the majority of TCR beta V segments were productive roughly 87% or roughly 30% of the time. Information on immune exposure was restricted to one variable (CMV serostatus). Association of fewer than 20,000 TCR beta sequences with HLA alleles was found at 0.05 false discovery rate in a later analysis.

A note on this clone: Its antigen is currently unknown.

The genes are TRBV28 and TRBJ2-1, with TRBD2 identical over 11 bases. The TCR comes from a woman younger than 30 in good health and CMV-seronegative. The sequenced material came from PBMCs. CDR3: CASTQRGSGGATEQFF. The CDR3 nucleotides read TGTGCCAGCACTCAAAGGGGTAGCGGGGGGGCTACTGAGCAGTTCTTC.